The 6 T cell receptor beta chains presented below share a single source sample, sequenced in a study of CD8 T cells in ankylosing spondylitis. MiXCR, applied by TCRdb to the 5' RACE reads, yields one record per CDR3 protein. Altogether over 130,000 distinct CDR3 sequences are present, about 42% being singletons, with the ten largest covering 15%. The sample taken for sequencing was synovial fluid, either unsorted or a sorted T cell fraction (not recorded which). The receptors derive from a male donor with ankylosing spondylitis.

This chain connects TRBV3-1 to TRBJ2-7; 10 nucleotides align to TRBD2. Germline loops: CDR1 LGHDT, CDR2 YNNKEL (reference sequence). With 2 bases clipped from V and 4 bases from J, the junction kept 5 bases outside the gene matches. CDR3 length equals 15 residues. The CDR3: CASSQRLAGAYEQYF. The CDR3 DNA is TGTGCCAGCAGCCAAAGGCTAGCGGGAGCTTACGAGCAGTACTTC.

A few counts support this clonotype. The V and J genes are TRBV10-3 and TRBJ2-7; D possibly uses TRBD1 or TRBD2 (5 bases each). Germline V gene data show CDR1 as ENHRY and CDR2 as SYGVKD. The CDR3 runs to 14 residues. The V end lost 10 bases, the J end lost 2 bases, and 18 bases lay between the germline ends. CDR3 bases: TGTGCCACCAGAGGGGCTAGCAGACCCTACGAGCAGTACTTC. Translation: CATRGASRPYEQYF.

The chain links TRBV10-1 to TRBJ2-1; D may be TRBD2 (5 bases). The CDR3 is 13 residues long. Germline-derived CDR1 and CDR2 are WNHNN and SYGVQD (reference sequence). CDR3 loop: CDPSPGNGDEQFF. Written as DNA, the CDR3 is TGCGACCCGAGCCCGGGGAATGGAGATGAGCAGTTCTTC.

J is TRBJ1-2 and V is TRBV7-2; 10 nucleotides align to TRBD1. Germline CDR1 reads SGHTA; CDR2 reads FQGNSA. The CDR3 contains 16 residues. With V trimmed by 5 bases and J by 0 bases, 6 bases remained unmatched. As DNA, the CDR3 is TGTGCCAGCAGCCCCTCCGGGACAGGGGCTAACTATGGCTACACCTTC. Encoded protein: CASSPSGTGANYGYTF.

J is TRBJ1-1 and V is TRBV20-1; D uncertain. Germline V gene data show CDR1 as DFQATT and CDR2 as SNEGSKA (reference sequence). This CDR3 comprises 11 residues. V was clipped by 6 bases and J by 6 bases, with 11 bases between them. The CDR3 sequence: CSAWLYSEAFF. As DNA, the CDR3 is TGCAGTGCGTGGCTGTATTCTGAAGCTTTCTTT.

V gene TRBV2 combines with J gene TRBJ1-4; D ambiguous. The CDR3 totals 13 residues. The germline gives CDR1 SNHLY, CDR2 FYNNEI. Trimming left V 4 bases short and J 8 bases short, with 11 bases between. This CDR3 is CASSALSSEKLFF. The CDR3 DNA reads as TGTGCCAGCAGTGCCCTTAGTAGCGAAAAACTGTTTTTT.